Shown below are 30 T cell receptor beta chains from a single sample sequenced in a study of Graves' ophthalmopathy and Graves' hyperthyroidism listed by TCRdb under 2018. TCRdb lists the instrument as Illumina HiSeq 2000. For repertoire sequencing, TCR beta CDR3 regions were amplified from RNA transcripts. A first-round RT-PCR used HTBI primers with the Qiagen OneStep RT-PCR kit, followed by a second-round multiplex PCR, size selection and purification. TCRdb reanalyzed the raw reads on its own, using fastp at Q25 for trimming and MiXCR for clone calling, and kept in-frame beta chains. Identical CDR3 protein sequences are pooled into one entry, listed with their most common genes and DNA. This sample lists a few hundred thousand distinct CDR3 sequences; roughly 15% were detected once. Of the sample, roughly 2.3% is held by the ten largest clones. Input material: peripheral blood. These receptors originate from an adult woman with stable Graves' hyperthyroidism.

This clonotype was seen repeatedly, ten times or more. The V gene is TRBV20-1, the J gene TRBJ1-1; no firm D call. The CDR3 sequence is 14 residues long. Trimming pared 6 bases from V and 1 base from J, leaving 15 bases between. Germline-derived CDR1 and CDR2 are DFQATT and SNEGSKA (reference sequence). The CDR3: CSAHRAGQNTEAFF. CDR3 DNA sequence: TGCAGTGCCCACCGTGCTGGGCAGAACACTGAAGCTTTCTTT.

A note on this clonotype: A clone one base away is much larger, so this may be a read error. This chain connects TRBV28 to TRBJ1-1; no definite D call. CDR3 size: 14 residues. Germline V gene lookup returns CDR1 MDHEN and CDR2 SYDVKM. The CDR3 nucleotides are TGTGCCAGCAGTCCCCCTACCATGAACACTGAAGCTTGCTTT. This encodes CASSPPTMNTEACF.

This clonotype showed up many times. The chain uses TRBV12-5 and TRBJ2-7; no clear D gene. V was clipped by 6 bases and J by 3 bases, with 12 bases between them. Germline V gene sequence: CDR1 LGHNT, CDR2 FRNRAP. The CDR3 sequence is 13 residues long. The CDR3 here is CASGPDGLYEQYF. CDR3 sequence (DNA): TGTGCTAGTGGACCGGACGGCCTCTACGAGCAGTACTTC.

This clonotype has at least ten counts. The chain is built from TRBV6-5 and TRBJ2-7; D ambiguous. The CDR3 totals 11 residues. Germline values: CDR1 MNHEY, CDR2 SVGAGI. Trimming took 4 bases from V and 5 from J, leaving 6 bases between them. This CDR3 is CASSSQHEQYF. The DNA of the CDR3 is TGTGCCAGCAGTTCGCAGCACGAGCAGTACTTC.

This clonotype was found many times. CDR3 bases: TGCGCCAGCACAACAGGGGGTGGGGAGACCCAGTACTTC. Protein: CASTTGGGETQYF. The V and J genes are TRBV5-1 and TRBJ2-5, with 8 nucleotides matching TRBD1. Trimming removed 6 bases from V and 5 bases from J; junction bases left unmatched: 6. CDR1 is SGHRS and CDR2 is YFSETQ in the germline V gene. The CDR3 is 13 residues long. The whole variable domain, filled in from reference TRBV5-1 and TRBJ2-5, reads KAGVTQTPRYLIKTRGQQVTLSCSPISGHRSVSWYQQTPGQGLQFLFEYFSETQRNKGNFPGRFSGRQFSNSRSEMNVSTLELGDSALYLCASTTGGGETQYFGPGTRLLVL.

Concerning this clonotype itself: It may be a read error: a sequence one base away is much more abundant. The chain recombines TRBV12-3 or TRBV12-4 with TRBJ2-7, with TRBD1 matching 9 bases. V dropped 4 bases and J dropped 5; count of bases not matched to a gene: 12. The CDR3 loop spans 16 amino acids. The CDR3 DNA follows: TGTGCCAGCAGTTCCCGGGACAGGGTCTTTCCCGACGAGCAGTACTTC. Protein: CASSSRDRVFPDEQYF.

This clonotype appeared many times. The chain has TRBV6-1 and TRBJ1-1, with no clear D. This CDR3 region has 15 residues. Trimming pared 6 bases from V and 4 bases from J, leaving 18 bases between. The germline V gene has CDR1 MNHNS and CDR2 SASEGT. The CDR3 here is CASRGSGEARTEAFF. The CDR3 region has the DNA TGTGCCAGCAGAGGGTCTGGGGAGGCGCGCACTGAAGCTTTCTTT.

This clonotype was seen many times. This sequence joins TRBV27 and TRBJ2-2; D unresolved. V dropped 4 bases and J dropped 0 bases, with 6 bases sitting between them. Germline V gives CDR1 MNHEY, CDR2 SMNVEV (reference sequence). The CDR3 is 14 amino acids. DNA for the CDR3: TGTGCCAGCAGTTCGATTGCGAACACCGGGGAGCTGTTTTTT. Translating it yields CASSSIANTGELFF.

Worth noting for this clonotype: Its ends do not fully match the called genes, so a read error is possible. The V gene is TRBV6-1, the J gene TRBJ2-5, with D tentatively TRBD1 (6 bases). This CDR3 is 14 amino acids long. The V gene's germline CDR1 is MNHNS and CDR2 SASEGT. CDR3 in DNA: TGTGCCAACAGTGGGGGCCAAGTACAAGAGACCCAGTACTTC. Its translation: CANSGGQVQETQYF.

The chain couples TRBV18 to TRBJ2-2; 10 nucleotides agree with TRBD1. This CDR3 has 14 residues. The junction had 10 bases not matched to a gene; V was cut back by 3 bases and J by 15 bases. Per germline, CDR1 KGHSH and CDR2 LQKENI. The CDR3 nucleotides are TGTGCCAGCTCACCGCTCGGGACAGGGGCGCCAGTGTTTTTT. The encoded protein is CASSPLGTGAPVFF.

There are many counts of this clonotype. The chain couples TRBV6-2 or TRBV6-3 to TRBJ1-2; no reliable D call. The CDR3 loop spans 12 amino acids. The germline V and J ends were trimmed by 0 bases and 6 bases, with 5 bases remaining between them. The V gene's germline CDR1 is MNHEY and CDR2 SVGEGT. The CDR3 loop is CASSYSSDGYTF. CDR3 nucleotide sequence: TGTGCCAGCAGTTACTCTTCGGATGGCTACACCTTC.

This clonotype has ten or more counts. This chain connects TRBV7-2 to TRBJ2-5; 7 bases align to TRBD1. Germline CDR1 SGHTA, CDR2 FQGNSA. This CDR3 is 15 amino acids long. The ends lost 6 bases at V and 1 base at J; junction bases unmatched: 8. CDR3 sequence reads: CASRRQGRPQETQYF. DNA of the CDR3: TGTGCCAGCAGAAGACAGGGCCGTCCCCAAGAGACCCAGTACTTC.

CDR3: CASRDGDSNQPQHF. The CDR3, as DNA: TGTGCCAGCAGAGATGGGGATAGCAATCAGCCCCAGCATTTT. The rearrangement uses TRBV12-3 or TRBV12-4 and TRBJ1-5; D not resolved. There are 14 residues in the CDR3. Trimming stripped 6 bases from V and 0 bases from J, with 9 bases between.

This clonotype was seen at least ten times. The chain uses TRBV6-1 and TRBJ1-6; D call uncertain. CDR1 and CDR2 (germline): MNHNS, SASEGT. V lost 6 bases and J 7 bases, leaving 13 bases between the germline ends. The CDR3 covers 14 residues. CDR3 DNA sequence: TGTGCCAGCAGGACTACTAATCTGAATTCACCCCTCCACTTT. Translated, it gives CASRTTNLNSPLHF.

This clonotype was recorded many times. This rearrangement joins TRBV29-1 to TRBJ2-7, with 10 bases lining up with TRBD1. The CDR3 has 13 residues. The V and J ends lost 7 bases and 0 bases, in that order; junction bases with no gene match: 3. Germline lookup yields CDR1 SQVTM and CDR2 ANQGSEA. The CDR3 nucleotides read TGCAGCGCCGGGACAGGGGACTCCTACGAGCAGTACTTC. Its translation: CSAGTGDSYEQYF.

This clonotype occurred a few times. The chain couples TRBV5-1 to TRBJ2-7; 7 nucleotides line up with TRBD1. The V gene end was trimmed by 4 bases and the J gene end by 6 bases; junction bases not matched to a gene: 13. This CDR3 spans 15 amino acids. Per the germline V gene, CDR1 is SGHRS and CDR2 is YFSETQ. CDR3 in DNA: TGCGCCAGCAGCGACTGGGACAGACTAAAATTCGAGCAGTACTTC. Translation gives CASSDWDRLKFEQYF.

This clonotype was picked up many times. The J gene is TRBJ1-2, the V gene TRBV6-1; a possible D gene is TRBD1 (6 bases). Trimming pared 4 bases from V and 4 bases from J, leaving 16 bases between. Germline-derived CDR1 and CDR2 are MNHNS and SASEGT. The CDR3 spans 15 residues. In DNA form, the CDR3 reads TGTGCCAGCAGTGTCGGGACAATCCTTGGCTATGGCTACACCTTC. Translating it yields CASSVGTILGYGYTF.

This clonotype was recorded at least ten times. The chain links TRBV28 to TRBJ2-7; D may correspond to TRBD1 or TRBD2 (6 bases each). Germline values: CDR1 MDHEN, CDR2 SYDVKM. This CDR3 has 16 residues. V gave up 7 bases and J gave up 3 bases, with 22 bases separating them. The CDR3 protein is CASTDSGGGVGYEQYF. The CDR3 nucleotides are TGTGCCAGCACAGATTCCGGGGGCGGTGTGGGCTACGAGCAGTACTTC.

This clonotype was observed a handful of times. This chain uses TRBV20-1 with TRBJ1-6; TRBD1 matches 7 bases. This CDR3 is 15 amino acids long. CDR1 and CDR2 from the germline V gene are DFQATT and SNEGSKA (reference sequence). The junction had 10 bases not matched to a gene; V was cut back by 1 base and J by 10 bases. This chain's CDR3 is CSARGATGEESPLHF. DNA for the CDR3: TGCAGTGCTAGAGGCGCTACAGGGGAAGAGTCACCCCTCCACTTT.

This clonotype was counted ten times or more. The CDR3 loop is CASSLSAATGELFF. DNA for the CDR3: TGTGCCAGCAGTTTATCGGCAGCCACCGGGGAGCTGTTTTTT. The V gene is TRBV27, the J gene TRBJ2-2, with D hard to call. The CDR3 loop spans 14 amino acids. V was pared by 0 bases and J by 4 bases, with 6 bases between. The germline CDR1 and CDR2 sequences are MNHEY and SMNVEV (reference sequence).

A note on this clonotype: Given the absence of the conserved phenylalanine or tryptophan at the CDR3 end, a read error is likely. V is TRBV12-3 or TRBV12-4 and J is TRBJ2-2, with 7 bases lining up with TRBD2. CDR3 length: 14 amino acids. Trimming cost V 6 bases and J 6 bases; bases outside gene matches: 7. CDR3 region: CASRKGLVAGELFV. CDR3 nucleotides: TGTGCCAGCAGAAAAGGACTAGTAGCCGGGGAGCTGTTTGTG.

This clonotype appeared many times. The chain recombines TRBV27 with TRBJ2-2; tentative D call: TRBD2 (6 bases). CDR3 size: 15 residues. V was trimmed by 2 bases and J by 7 bases, leaving 14 bases between them. From germline, CDR1 is MNHEY and CDR2 SMNVEV (reference sequence). CDR3 coding DNA: TGTGCCAGCAGTTTAGGCTGGAGGGCGGTCGGGGAGCTGTTTTTT. This gives the protein CASSLGWRAVGELFF.

Ten or more counts support this clonotype. V is TRBV19 and J is TRBJ1-1, with D unclear. Trimming removed 5 bases from V and 0 bases from J, with 7 bases in between. This CDR3 has 13 residues. Germline CDR1 reads LNHDA; CDR2 reads SQIVND (reference sequence). CDR3 coding DNA: TGTGCCAGTAGTCGGGCAATGAACACTGAAGCTTTCTTT. This encodes CASSRAMNTEAFF.

V usage is TRBV3-1 and J usage is TRBJ1-1; TRBD1 might be the D (6 bases). V dropped 4 bases and J dropped 0 bases, with 12 bases sitting between them. The length of the CDR3 is 15 residues. Germline V lookup: CDR1 LGHDT, CDR2 YNNKEL (reference sequence). CDR3: CASSPGHSLNTEAFF. As DNA, the CDR3 is TGTGCCAGCAGCCCGGGACACAGTTTGAACACTGAAGCTTTCTTT.

This clonotype was counted many times. The chain combines TRBV6-5 with TRBJ1-1; TRBD1 matches at 7 bases. The CDR3 is 13 residues long. Trimming removed 4 bases from V and 7 bases from J; junction bases left unmatched: 6. Germline V gene lookup returns CDR1 MNHEY and CDR2 SVGAGI. In DNA, the CDR3 is TGTGCCAGCAGTTTGGACAGGCTCCGTGAAGCTTTCTTT. As protein: CASSLDRLREAFF.

This clonotype has at least ten counts. The rearrangement links TRBV6-5 to TRBJ2-7; unclear D gene. Deletions cut 0 bases from V and 9 bases from J, with 6 bases between. This CDR3 comprises 11 residues. CDR1 is MNHEY and CDR2 is SVGAGI in the germline V gene. The CDR3 sequence: CASSYSGSQYF. DNA of the CDR3: TGTGCCAGCAGTTACTCAGGGTCGCAGTACTTC.

This clonotype came up many times. The rearrangement links TRBV5-1 to TRBJ2-2; a weak D match, TRBD2 (5 bases). The CDR3 is 15 residues long. Trimming left V 0 bases short and J 3 bases short, with 9 bases between. Per the germline V gene, CDR1 is SGHRS and CDR2 is YFSETQ. DNA of the CDR3: TGCGCCAGCAGCTTGGCGCCGAGGGACACCGGGGAGCTGTTTTTT. Encoded protein: CASSLAPRDTGELFF.

This clonotype appeared many times. The chain is built from TRBV10-2 and TRBJ2-5; 10 nucleotides agree with TRBD2. The V gene end was trimmed by 3 bases and the J gene end by 5 bases; junction bases not matched to a gene: 9. The V gene's germline CDR1 is WSHSY and CDR2 SAAADI. The CDR3 is 16 amino acids. The CDR3 coding sequence is TGCGCCAGCAGTGAAGGGTTAGCGGGAGGAGGGGAGACCCAGTACTTC. Protein product: CASSEGLAGGGETQYF.

Ten or more counts support this clonotype. The chain combines TRBV13 with TRBJ2-7; TRBD2 matches 7 bases. This CDR3 region has 13 residues. Germline trimming cut 6 bases from V and 6 bases from J; bases unmatched to any gene: 8. Germline V gene lookup returns CDR1 PRHDT and CDR2 FYEKMQ (reference sequence). The CDR3 here is CASSRMWEGEQYF. DNA for the CDR3: TGTGCCAGCAGTCGGATGTGGGAGGGCGAGCAGTACTTC.

This clonotype was seen many times. The V and J genes are TRBV11-2 and TRBJ2-2, with 8 positions matching TRBD1. Per the germline V gene, CDR1 is SGHAT and CDR2 is FQNNGV. The V and J ends lost 5 bases and 5 bases, in that order; junction bases with no gene match: 10. The CDR3 is 16 residues long. The CDR3: CASSKTRQGWTGELFF. The DNA of the CDR3 is TGTGCCAGCAGCAAAACAAGACAGGGGTGGACCGGGGAGCTGTTTTTT.